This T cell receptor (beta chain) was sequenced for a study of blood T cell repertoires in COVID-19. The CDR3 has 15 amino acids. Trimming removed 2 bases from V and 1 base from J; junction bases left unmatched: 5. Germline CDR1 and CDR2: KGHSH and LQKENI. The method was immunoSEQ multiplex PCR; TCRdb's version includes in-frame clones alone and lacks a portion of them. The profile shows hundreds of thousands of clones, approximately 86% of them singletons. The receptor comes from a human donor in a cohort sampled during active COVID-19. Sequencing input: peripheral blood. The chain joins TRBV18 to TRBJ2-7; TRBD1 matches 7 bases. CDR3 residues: CASSPTGQASYEQYF. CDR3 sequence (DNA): TGTGCCAGCTCACCAACTGGACAGGCATCCTACGAGCAGTACTTC. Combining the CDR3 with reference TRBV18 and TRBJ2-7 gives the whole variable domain NAGVMQNPRHLVRRRGQEARLRCSPMKGHSHVYWYRQLPEEGLKFMVYLQKENIIDESGMPKERFSAEFPKEGPSILRIQQVVRGDSAAYFCASSPTGQASYEQYFGPGTRLTVT.